These 10 T cell receptor beta chains originate from one sample sequenced in a study of prognosis after radiotherapy for stage I lung cancer. Two rounds of multiplex PCR amplified TCR beta CDR3 from genomic DNA. It was primers specific to each TRBV and TRBJ gene that first-round PCR used. TCRdb used MiXCR to reprocess the multiplex PCR reads, holding one entry per CDR3 protein. The table includes around 13,000 distinct CDR3 sequences, about 50% detected once. Sample: PBMCs, taken before or after stereotactic body radiation therapy (not recorded which). Receptor source: a donor over 45 with non-small cell lung cancer.

Judged by abundance, this clonotype is medium-sized (0.01 to 0.1%). This chain links TRBV20-1 with TRBJ2-1; no definite D call. This CDR3 has 12 residues. V gave up 6 bases and J gave up 13 bases, with 19 bases separating them. In germline, CDR1 is DFQATT, CDR2 SNEGSKA (reference sequence). The CDR3 here is CSASRPPGGQFF. CDR3 nucleotides: TGCAGTGCCTCCCGTCCCCCCGGCGGACAGTTCTTC.

This clonotype was found many times. DNA of the CDR3: TGTGCCAGCAGCTTGGCCCCGGGCCTCCTTTCCTCTGGAAACACCATATATTTT. Encoded protein: CASSLAPGLLSSGNTIYF. This chain uses TRBV5-5 with TRBJ1-3, with D unresolved. The V end was cut by 0 bases, the J end by 0 bases, with 16 bases between. Per germline, CDR1 SGHKS and CDR2 YYEKEE (reference sequence). This CDR3 spans 18 amino acids. The full variable domain, completed using reference TRBV5-5 and TRBJ1-3, is DAGVTQSPTHLIKTRGQQVTLRCSPISGHKSVSWYQQVLGQGPQFIFQYYEKEERGRGNFPDRFSARQFPNYSSELNVNALLLGDSALYLCASSLAPGLLSSGNTIYFGEGSWLTVV.

This clonotype was seen ten or more times. The chain joins TRBV7-2 to TRBJ2-5, with a weak D call TRBD1 (6 bases). The CDR3 runs to 16 residues. The V end was cut by 5 bases, the J end by 4 bases, with 20 bases between. Germline values: CDR1 SGHTA, CDR2 FQGNSA. The CDR3 DNA is TGTGCCAGCAGCCTGAGGGACAACCTAATGGGAGAGACCCAGTACTTC. Amino acids: CASSLRDNLMGETQYF.

This clonotype was counted once. One base separates it from a far larger clone, so it is likely a read error. The J gene is TRBJ1-2, the V gene TRBV2, with D uncertain. CDR1 and CDR2 from the germline V gene are SNHLY and FYNNEI. The CDR3 sequence is 14 residues long. As DNA, the CDR3 is TGTGCCAGCAGCCAACCTGGCTCTAACTATGTCTACACCTTC. The encoded protein is CASSQPGSNYVYTF.

This clonotype was found many times. This chain uses TRBV9 with TRBJ1-2, with 9 bases that match TRBD1. CDR3 length: 15 amino acids. Trimming at V came to 4 bases and at J to 6 bases, leaving 10 bases not matched to a gene. The germline V gene encodes CDR1 SGDLS and CDR2 YYNGEE. The CDR3 DNA reads TGTGCCAGCAGCTTAGACAGGGGGGATGCGGATGGCTACACCTTC. This sequence encodes CASSLDRGDADGYTF. Full variable domain (missing parts from reference TRBV9 and TRBJ1-2): DSGVTQTPKHLITATGQRVTLRCSPRSGDLSVYWYQQSLDQGLQFLIQYYNGEERAKGNILERFSAQQFPDLHSELNLSSLELGDSALYFCASSLDRGDADGYTFGSGTRLTVV.

This clonotype was counted once. This sequence joins TRBV6-1 and TRBJ2-2, with 10 bases aligning to TRBD1. The CDR3 totals 13 residues. Per germline, CDR1 MNHNS and CDR2 SASEGT. The V segment lost 7 bases and the J segment 7 bases; nucleotides outside the gene matches: 3. In nucleotides, the CDR3 is TGTGCCAGCATAGGGACAGGGGTCGGGGAGCTGTTTTTT. Residues: CASIGTGVGELFF.

This clonotype appeared many times. The chain links TRBV28 to TRBJ1-5; D is unclear. The ends were cut back, 8 bases at V and 7 bases at J, with 12 bases in the middle. Germline V lookup: CDR1 MDHEN, CDR2 SYDVKM. This CDR3 is built from 12 residues. The DNA for the CDR3 is TGTGCCAGCGCTAAACCCCCCCAGCCCCAGCATTTT. Translated: CASAKPPQPQHF.

V usage is TRBV11-2 and J usage is TRBJ1-6, with D unclear. V lost 6 bases and J 5 bases, leaving 5 bases between the germline ends. The germline V gene encodes CDR1 SGHAT and CDR2 FQNNGV. The CDR3 sequence is 12 residues long. CDR3 in amino acids: CASSNDNSPLHF. In DNA form, the CDR3 reads TGTGCCAGCAGTAATGATAATTCACCCCTCCACTTT. Complete variable domain (other parts from reference TRBV11-2 and TRBJ1-6): EAGVAQSPRYKIIEKRQSVAFWCNPISGHATLYWYQQILGQGPKLLIQFQNNGVVDDSQLPKDRFSAERLKGVDSTLKIQPAKLEDSAVYLCASSNDNSPLHFGNGTRLTVT.

The V call is TRBV5-6, the J call TRBJ2-5; D is unresolved. Deletions cut 0 bases from V and 0 bases from J, with 6 bases between. This CDR3 region has 14 residues. CDR1 SGHDT and CDR2 YYEEEE come from the germline V gene. The CDR3 nucleotides read TGTGCCAGCAGCTTGGAAGGGTACCAAGAGACCCAGTACTTC. Protein product: CASSLEGYQETQYF.

V and J are TRBV28 and TRBJ2-3; TRBD2 matches 7 bases. Germline V gene lookup returns CDR1 MDHEN and CDR2 SYDVKM. This CDR3 spans 13 amino acids. J was trimmed by 13 bases and V by 8 bases; bases with no gene match: 15. CDR3 protein: CASVSTGGGTKYF. The CDR3 bases are TGTGCCAGCGTCTCGACGGGGGGAGGTACAAAGTATTTT. The variable domain in full, completed from reference TRBV28 and TRBJ2-3, reads DVKVTQSSRYLVKRTGEKVFLECVQDMDHENMFWYRQDPGLGLRLIYFSYDVKMKEKGDIPEGYSVSREKKERFSLILESASTNQTSMYLCASVSTGGGTKYFGPGTRLTVL.